This T cell receptor beta chain was found in a study of blood T cell repertoires in COVID-19. About the research overall: PBMCs, B-cell-depleted T cells, or T cells provided the cDNA or gDNA that made up the material.

CDR1 is MDHEN, CDR2 SYDVKM, per germline. J lost 10 bases, V lost 5 bases, and 11 bases had no gene match. CDR3 length: 15 residues. Participants came from about two dozen US areas, aged roughly 18 to 95 years. Participants' own reports of clinical history determined their cohort assignment. Cohort 3 donors counted as recovered after two negative PCRs, clearance, or resolved symptoms. Profiled with immunoSEQ multiplex PCR; TCRdb holds only in-frame clones, not every one. The table lists roughly 250,000 clones, about 88% of them singletons, with 3% in the top ten. The sequence was collected from a woman between 45 and 65 years old who had recovered from COVID-19. V and J are TRBV28 and TRBJ1-1; 12 positions agree with TRBD1. Input material: PBMCs or T cells enriched from blood (not recorded which). DNA for the CDR3: TGTGCCAGCAGTCCAACCCCGGGACAGGGGGCAGGAGCTTTCTTT. It specifies CASSPTPGQGAGAFF.